Below, 27 T cell receptor beta chains from the same sample are listed, as sequenced in a study of shared clonotypes between healthy human individuals. The naive CD8 subset, CD45RO-negative cells positively selected for CCR7, excluded terminally differentiated effector memory CD45RA+ cells. Assay used: immunoSEQ multiplex PCR; TCRdb lists only in-frame clones, some missing. Among some 2.1 million clones listed, about 95% were seen once. The sample comprised naive CD8+ T cells sorted from blood. The receptors come from a man between 18 and 29 years old in good health.

The chain is built from TRBV5-1 and TRBJ2-1; the match to TRBD2 covers 11 bases. The CDR3 consists of 17 residues. The junction had 13 bases not matched to a gene; V was cut back by 4 bases and J by 7 bases. Per the germline V gene, CDR1 is SGHRS and CDR2 is YFSETQ. CDR3 amino acids: CASSGSIAGGPRNEQFF. Here the CDR3 DNA reads TGCGCCAGCAGCGGAAGCATAGCGGGAGGGCCTCGAAATGAGCAGTTCTTC.

This chain links TRBV5-6 with TRBJ2-1; D ambiguous. From germline, CDR1 is SGHDT and CDR2 YYEEEE. Trimming took off 2 bases at V and 6 bases at J, with 3 bases between the two ends. The CDR3 runs to 11 residues. CDR3 amino acids: CASSFINEQFF. The CDR3 bases are TGTGCCAGCAGCTTCATCAATGAGCAGTTCTTC.

To note about this clone: This sample includes further DNA sequences coding for the same CDR3. The rearrangement joins TRBV9 to TRBJ2-7; D gene uncertain. V was clipped by 2 bases and J by 4 bases, with 7 bases between them. Germline CDR1 reads SGDLS; CDR2 reads YYNGEE. This CDR3 has 12 amino acids. CDR3 protein: CASSVLGYEQYF. The DNA for the CDR3 is TGTGCCAGCAGCGTTCTGGGTTACGAGCAGTACTTC. Full variable domain (rest looked up from reference TRBV9 and TRBJ2-7): DSGVTQTPKHLITATGQRVTLRCSPRSGDLSVYWYQQSLDQGLQFLIQYYNGEERAKGNILERFSAQQFPDLHSELNLSSLELGDSALYFCASSVLGYEQYFGPGTRLTVT.

V usage is TRBV7-8 and J usage is TRBJ2-7; perhaps TRBD1 as D (6 bases). V lost 5 bases, J lost 5 bases, and 10 bases lay in between. Germline V gene data show CDR1 as SGHVS and CDR2 as FQNEAQ. This CDR3 is 12 amino acids long. The CDR3 spells CASSVQGDEQYF. CDR3 in DNA: TGTGCCAGCAGCGTACAGGGCGACGAGCAGTACTTC.

The chain has TRBV10-2 and TRBJ2-2; no reliable D call. V was shortened by 4 bases and J by 6 bases, with 12 bases between the two germline ends. The CDR3 extends over 14 amino acids. CDR1 is WSHSY, CDR2 SAAADI, per germline. In DNA, the CDR3 is TGCGCCAGCAGTGGTCCAGAAGGGCCCGGGGAGCTGTTTTTT. Translating it yields CASSGPEGPGELFF.

The genes are TRBV13 and TRBJ2-7; no clear D. The V end was cut by 2 bases, the J end by 3 bases, with 8 bases between. CDR3 length: 13 amino acids. Germline loops: CDR1 PRHDT, CDR2 FYEKMQ (reference sequence). The chain's CDR3 is CASSLLRNYEQYF. DNA of the CDR3: TGTGCCAGCAGCTTACTTCGGAACTACGAGCAGTACTTC. The whole variable domain, filled in from reference TRBV13 and TRBJ2-7, reads AAGVIQSPRHLIKEKRETATLKCYPIPRHDTVYWYQQGPGQDPQFLISFYEKMQSDKGSIPDRFSAQQFSDYHSELNMSSLELGDSALYFCASSLLRNYEQYFGPGTRLTVT.

The chain has TRBV7-2 and TRBJ2-7, with 9 positions matching TRBD1. Germline CDR1 SGHTA, CDR2 FQGNSA. The CDR3 consists of 14 residues. V shed 4 bases and J 5 bases; nucleotides not matched to a gene: 6. The CDR3 sequence is CASSYGTGLNEQYF. In DNA, the CDR3 is TGTGCCAGCAGCTACGGGACAGGGCTTAACGAGCAGTACTTC.

The chain combines TRBV7-9 with TRBJ1-4, with D possibly being TRBD1 (5 bases). Germline V gives CDR1 SEHNR, CDR2 FQNEAQ (reference sequence). The CDR3 is 14 residues long. V lost 8 bases and J lost 8, with 18 bases in between. The CDR3 region is CASYSVYGGEKLFF. The CDR3 nucleotides read TGTGCCAGCTACTCGGTTTATGGGGGGGAAAAACTGTTTTTT.

Written as DNA, the CDR3 is TGTGCCAGCAGCAAAGGGGGGGACAGGGTGAGGAGCAAAAACATTCAGTACTTC. Amino acids: CASSKGGDRVRSKNIQYF. V gene TRBV21-1 combines with J gene TRBJ2-4; the DNA was not used to check the table's D call, TRBD1. TRBV21-1 is labeled a pseudogene. CDR3 length equals 18 residues.

The rearrangement uses TRBV23-1 and TRBJ1-5; a weak D match, TRBD1 (5 bases). TRBV23-1 qualifies as an ORF whose function is uncertain. The CDR3 consists of 11 residues. The CDR3 loop reads CARNGGQPQHF. The CDR3 nucleotides read TGCGCAAGGAACGGGGGGCAGCCCCAGCATTTT.

The chain carries TRBV5-6 and TRBJ2-3; no clear D. V lost 4 bases and J 2 bases, leaving 5 bases between the germline ends. Germline V gene lookup returns CDR1 SGHDT and CDR2 YYEEEE. The CDR3 consists of 12 residues. The CDR3 reads CASSVSTDTQYF. The CDR3 nucleotides are TGTGCCAGCAGCGTCTCCACAGATACGCAGTATTTT.

Comments on this clone: The junction shows a germline mismatch at one end, possibly a read error. The chain recombines TRBV7-2 with TRBJ1-1; D is perhaps TRBD1 (6 bases). Germline V gives CDR1 SGHTA, CDR2 FQGNSA. This CDR3 is built from 15 residues. CDR3 DNA sequence: TGTGCCAGCAGCCCTCTGACAGGAAAGAACCCTGAAGCTTTCTTT. Protein sequence: CASSPLTGKNPEAFF. Combining the CDR3 with reference TRBV7-2 and TRBJ1-1 gives the whole variable domain GAGVSQSPSNKVTEKGKDVELRCDPISGHTALYWYRQSLGQGLEFLIYFQGNSAPDKSGLPSDRFSAERTGGSVSTLTIQRTQQEDSAVYLCASSPLTGKNPEAFFGQGTRLTVV.

This chain connects TRBV4-3 to TRBJ2-7, with 7 nucleotides matching TRBD1. J was trimmed by 2 bases and V by 3 bases; bases with no gene match: 7. Germline V gene data show CDR1 as LGHNA and CDR2 as YSLEER. The CDR3 extends over 15 amino acids. The CDR3, as DNA: TGCGCCAGCAGCCACCTGTCCGGGACAGCCTACGAGCAGTACTTC. This encodes CASSHLSGTAYEQYF.

The chain joins TRBV10-1 to TRBJ2-7, with D perhaps matching TRBD1 (6 bases). Trimming stripped 3 bases from V and 3 bases from J, with 12 bases between. Germline CDR1 reads WNHNN; CDR2 reads SYGVQD (reference sequence). This CDR3 has 14 amino acids. This CDR3 reads CASSDRDTGYEQYF. The CDR3 DNA reads TGCGCCAGCAGTGACCGGGACACCGGCTACGAGCAGTACTTC.

The V call is TRBV4-1, the J call TRBJ1-1, with D uncertain. Germline V gene sequence: CDR1 MGHRA, CDR2 YSYEKL. This CDR3 has 15 amino acids. Trimming removed 0 bases from V and 1 base from J, with 9 bases in between. The CDR3 sequence: CASSQDVPGNTEAFF. DNA for the CDR3: TGCGCCAGCAGCCAAGATGTCCCCGGGAACACTGAAGCTTTCTTT.

Concerning this clone itself: The same CDR3 can be traced to other DNA sequences in this sample. This chain uses TRBV27 with TRBJ1-6; D gene uncertain. Trimming removed 2 bases at V and 0 bases at J, with 5 bases between. The CDR3 sequence is 15 residues long. Germline V gene sequence: CDR1 MNHEY, CDR2 SMNVEV (reference sequence). Here the CDR3 reads CASSLLSSYNSPLHF. Written as DNA, the CDR3 is TGTGCCAGCAGTTTACTCAGCTCCTATAATTCACCCCTCCACTTT.

V gene TRBV27 combines with J gene TRBJ2-1; D is possibly TRBD2 (5 bases). The CDR3 sequence is 16 residues long. V shed 2 bases and J shed 2 bases, with 13 bases lying between them. In germline, CDR1 is MNHEY, CDR2 SMNVEV (reference sequence). The CDR3 here is CASSLGEITAYNEQFF. Here the CDR3 DNA reads TGTGCCAGCAGTTTAGGGGAGATCACTGCCTACAATGAGCAGTTCTTC.

A single count supports this clone. The chain is built from TRBV6-5 and TRBJ2-7; D is unresolved. Germline V gene sequence: CDR1 MNHEY, CDR2 SVGAGI. Trimming removed 2 bases at V and 3 bases at J, with 11 bases between. This CDR3 is built from 14 residues. The CDR3 sequence is CASSYDAEGYEQYF. In nucleotides, the CDR3 is TGTGCCAGCAGTTACGATGCTGAAGGCTACGAGCAGTACTTC.

V usage is TRBV6-1 and J usage is TRBJ2-7, with 8 bases that match TRBD2. CDR3 length: 13 amino acids. Germline CDR1 reads MNHNS; CDR2 reads SASEGT. V lost 6 bases to trimming and J lost 6 bases; unmatched junction nucleotides: 7. The CDR3 sequence is CASRYGGVGEQYF. The CDR3 DNA reads as TGTGCCAGCAGGTACGGGGGGGTAGGCGAGCAGTACTTC.

This chain links TRBV7-2 with TRBJ2-5; the D is unclear. V lost 6 bases to trimming and J lost 5 bases, with 13 bases between them. The CDR3 spans 13 residues. CDR1 SGHTA and CDR2 FQGNSA come from the germline V gene. CDR3 coding DNA: TGTGCCAGCAGACCCACGGCTGGTGAGACCCAGTACTTC. It yields the protein CASRPTAGETQYF.

The CDR3, as DNA: TGTGCCAGCAGTTTATTACGACCCGGGACAGATACGCAGTATTTT. This sequence encodes CASSLLRPGTDTQYF. The genes are TRBV27 and TRBJ2-3; D uncertain. This CDR3 spans 15 amino acids. Germline V gene lookup returns CDR1 MNHEY and CDR2 SMNVEV (reference sequence). V lost 1 base and J lost 3, with 11 bases in between.

This clone was picked up one time. CDR3 residues: CATSRDQASGLSYNEQFF. The CDR3 DNA is TGTGCCACCAGCAGAGATCAGGCTAGCGGGCTCTCCTACAATGAGCAGTTCTTC. The V and J genes are TRBV15 and TRBJ2-1; 8 bases match TRBD2. The germline V gene encodes CDR1 LNHNV and CDR2 YYDKDF (reference sequence). V trimming: 0 bases; J trimming: 0 bases; junction bases outside the gene matches: 7. This CDR3 spans 18 amino acids.

V is TRBV15 and J is TRBJ2-7; D is undetermined. The CDR3 consists of 14 residues. Trimming removed 1 base at V and 3 bases at J, with 10 bases between. Germline loops: CDR1 LNHNV, CDR2 YYDKDF (reference sequence). The CDR3 DNA follows: TGTGCCACCAGCAGAGTCGAGTTCCTCTACGAGCAGTACTTC. This sequence encodes CATSRVEFLYEQYF.

This rearrangement joins TRBV7-6 to TRBJ2-7; D gene ambiguous. The CDR3 sequence is 13 residues long. The V end lost 2 bases, the J end lost 6 bases, and 11 bases lay between the germline ends. Germline V gene data show CDR1 as SGHVS and CDR2 as FNYEAQ. CDR3 DNA: TGTGCCAGCAGCTTAATCGGCAGGAGCGAGCAGTACTTC. Its translation is CASSLIGRSEQYF.

This chain connects TRBV7-9 to TRBJ1-5, with D unresolved. V lost 1 base and J 4 bases, leaving 5 bases between the germline ends. This CDR3 is built from 13 residues. Germline-derived CDR1 and CDR2 are SEHNR and FQNEAQ (reference sequence). The DNA for the CDR3 is TGTGCCAGCAGCTTAGACTTGAATCAGCCCCAGCATTTT. It codes for CASSLDLNQPQHF. Complete variable domain (other parts from reference TRBV7-9 and TRBJ1-5): DTGVSQNPRHKITKRGQNVTFRCDPISEHNRLYWYRQTLGQGPEFLTYFQNEAQLEKSRLLSDRFSAERPKGSFSTLEIQRTEQGDSAMYLCASSLDLNQPQHFGDGTRLSIL.

This chain connects TRBV30 to TRBJ2-7; a weak D match, TRBD2 (6 bases). The V gene's germline CDR1 is GTSNPN and CDR2 SVGIG (reference sequence). Trimming took off 5 bases at V and 3 bases at J, with 14 bases between the two ends. The CDR3 spans 13 residues. This CDR3 is CAWGQRAGYEQYF. The CDR3 DNA follows: TGTGCCTGGGGCCAGCGGGCAGGCTACGAGCAGTACTTC. The complete variable domain, with remaining parts taken from reference TRBV30 and TRBJ2-7, reads SQTIHQWPATLVQPVGSPLSLECTVEGTSNPNLYWYRQAAGRGLQLLFYSVGIGQISSEVPQNLSASRPQDRQFILSSKKLLLSDSGFYLCAWGQRAGYEQYFGPGTRLTVT.

The rearrangement uses TRBV10-3 and TRBJ2-1; 10 bases are shared with TRBD2. Germline V gene data show CDR1 as ENHRY and CDR2 as SYGVKD. The CDR3 is made up of 16 amino acids. Trimming removed 0 bases from V and 6 bases from J; junction bases left unmatched: 5. This chain's CDR3 is CAISESSGRAINEQFF. CDR3 sequence (DNA): TGTGCCATCAGTGAGTCGAGCGGGAGGGCCATCAATGAGCAGTTCTTC.